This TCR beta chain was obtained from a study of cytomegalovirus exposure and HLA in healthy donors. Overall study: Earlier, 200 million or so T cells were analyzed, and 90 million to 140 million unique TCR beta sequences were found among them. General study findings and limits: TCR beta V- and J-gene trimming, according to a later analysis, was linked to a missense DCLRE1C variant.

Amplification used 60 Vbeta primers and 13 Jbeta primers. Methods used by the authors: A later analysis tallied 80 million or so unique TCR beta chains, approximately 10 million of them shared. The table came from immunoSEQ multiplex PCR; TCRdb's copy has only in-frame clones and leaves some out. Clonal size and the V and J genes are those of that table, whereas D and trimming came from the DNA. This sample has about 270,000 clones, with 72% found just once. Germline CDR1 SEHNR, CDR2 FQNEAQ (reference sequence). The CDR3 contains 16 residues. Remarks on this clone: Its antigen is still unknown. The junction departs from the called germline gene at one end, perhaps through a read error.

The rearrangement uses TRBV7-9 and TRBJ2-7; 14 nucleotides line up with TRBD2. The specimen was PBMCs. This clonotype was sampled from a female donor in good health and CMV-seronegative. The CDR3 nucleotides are TGTTCCAGCAGCCAGGGGGGACTAGCGGGAGCCTACGAGCAGTACTTC. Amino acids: CSSSQGGLAGAYEQYF.